This is a list of T cell receptor beta chains from one sample in a study of blood T cell dynamics during melanoma immunotherapy. Sequencing was performed with immunoSEQ multiplex PCR; in TCRdb, only in-frame clones are kept and a portion is missing. This table holds fewer than 15,000 clones, roughly nine tenths found once. The sample was effector memory CD8+ T cells from blood, taken from a patient treated with checkpoint blockade. Receptors were obtained from a human donor with melanoma. Each CDR3 is given with its conserved first and last residue. The order of the fields is clone size, V gene, D gene, J gene, CDR3 DNA, CDR3 protein. The D gene is left open where the match is weak. Size is stated for part of the rows, as once, few or many counts, or as a class when the clone is expanded.

once,TRBV4-1,TRBD1,TRBJ2-1,TGCGCCAGCAGCCTTACAGGGGAGAATGAGCAGTTCTTC,CASSLTGENEQFF
few,TRBV4-3,TRBD1,TRBJ2-7,TGCGCCAGCAGCCAAGGGACAGGTTACGAGCAGTACTTC,CASSQGTGYEQYF
-,TRBV5-1,TRBD2,TRBJ2-7,TGCGCCAGCAGCTTAACGATTCTAGCGGGAGTTGACGAGCAGTACTTC,CASSLTILAGVDEQYF
-,TRBV5-4,-,TRBJ2-2,TGTGCCAGCAGCCCCAGGTTTGAGGTGAGCACCGGGGAGCTGTTTTTT,CASSPRFEVSTGELFF
-,TRBV5-1,TRBD1,TRBJ2-6,TGCGCCAGCAGCTTGGAAGGCCAGGGGGCTGCTGGGGCCAACGTCCTGACTTTC,CASSLEGQGAAGANVLTF
few,TRBV5-1,TRBD1,TRBJ1-5,TGCGCCAGCAGCTCCACAGGGGGCGGTAGCAATCAGCCCCAGCATTTT,CASSSTGGGSNQPQHF
-,TRBV2,-,TRBJ2-7,TGTGCCAGCAGCGGGAGCAAGCTGGACAGTCGCTACGAGCAGTACTTC,CASSGSKLDSRYEQYF
-,TRBV29-1,-,TRBJ2-7,TGCAGCGTTGAAGGGAATCGGTACGAGCAGTACTTC,CSVEGNRYEQYF
-,TRBV15,-,TRBJ2-2,TGTGCCACCAGCCGGAACACCGGGGAGCTGTTTTTT,CATSRNTGELFF
-,TRBV5-6,-,TRBJ1-1,TGTGCCAGCAGTTCTGGGACGGCCCGGGAAGCTTTCTTT,CASSSGTAREAFF
-,TRBV30,-,TRBJ1-1,TGTGCCTGGAGTTGGGGGACGGGCACTGAAGCTTTCTTT,CAWSWGTGTEAFF
-,TRBV27,-,TRBJ2-7,TGTGCCAGCAGCCCATCGGCGGGATACGAGCAGTACTTC,CASSPSAGYEQYF
-,TRBV27,-,TRBJ2-7,TGTGCCAGCAGATTGACGGGTTATAGCTCCTACGAGCAGTACTTC,CASRLTGYSSYEQYF
-,TRBV5-1,-,TRBJ2-6,TGCGCCAGCAGCTTGTTGGCAGGGGATCTCTCTGGGGCCAACGTCCTGACTTTC,CASSLLAGDLSGANVLTF
-,TRBV9,TRBD2,TRBJ2-7,TGTGCCAGCAGCGTAACTAGCGAATCATACTCCTACGAGCAGTACTTC,CASSVTSESYSYEQYF
-,TRBV11-2,TRBD1,TRBJ2-2,TGTGCCAGCAGCTTCTACTCCGGGACAGGGCGGACCGGGGAGCTGTTTTTT,CASSFYSGTGRTGELFF
-,TRBV6-5,TRBD1,TRBJ2-5,TGTGCCAGCAATTTAGGGGGCTTTCTAGGAGAGACCCAGTACTTC,CASNLGGFLGETQYF
-,TRBV27,-,TRBJ2-7,TGTGCCAGCAGTTTGCGGGGGCAGCAGCACGAGCAGTACTTC,CASSLRGQQHEQYF
-,TRBV10-3,TRBD1,TRBJ2-5,TGTGCCATCAGAGAAACAGGGGAAGAGACCCAGTACTTC,CAIRETGEETQYF
-,TRBV27,-,TRBJ2-5,TGTGCCAGCAGTTTGAGTCGCCGAGAGACCCAGTACTTC,CASSLSRRETQYF
-,TRBV27,TRBD1,TRBJ2-7,TGTGCCAGCAGTTTAGGGACAGGGGGGACCAACGAGCAGTACTTC,CASSLGTGGTNEQYF
-,TRBV19,-,TRBJ1-1,TGTGCCAGTAGTTCCTACCTTACGGGAACTGAAGCTTTCTTT,CASSSYLTGTEAFF
-,TRBV27,-,TRBJ2-7,TGTGCCAGCAGTACAATGGAGGGCCTAAGCTACGAGCAGTACTTC,CASSTMEGLSYEQYF
-,TRBV27,-,TRBJ1-1,TGTGCCAGCAGTTTATCCGCCGTGGGCACTGAAGCTTTCTTT,CASSLSAVGTEAFF
-,TRBV27,-,TRBJ1-1,TGTGCCAGCAGTTTTTCGGAGAACACTGAAGCTTTCTTT,CASSFSENTEAFF
-,TRBV4-3,-,TRBJ2-1,TGCGCCAGCAGCCAAGAAAGAACTAGGCAGTTCGGAGATGAGCAGTTCTTC,CASSQERTRQFGDEQFF
-,TRBV6-6,TRBD2,TRBJ2-1,TGTGCCAGCAGCCCCGGACTAGCGGGAGCCAATGAGCAGTTCTTC,CASSPGLAGANEQFF
-,TRBV27,TRBD1,TRBJ2-7,TGTGCCAGCAGCCACAGGGGGCTTGGCTACGAGCAGTACTTC,CASSHRGLGYEQYF
-,TRBV4-1,TRBD1,TRBJ2-1,TGCGCCAGCAGCCAAGATTCGGGACAGCTATACAATGAGCAGTTCTTC,CASSQDSGQLYNEQFF
-,TRBV19,TRBD1,TRBJ2-1,TGTGCCAGTACTCCGACAGGGGGCTACAATGAGCAGTTCTTC,CASTPTGGYNEQFF
-,TRBV5-1,-,TRBJ2-5,TGCGCCAGCAGCTACCAAGAGACCCAGTACTTC,CASSYQETQYF
-,TRBV7-9,TRBD1,TRBJ1-5,TGTGCCAGCAGCTCAGACAGGGTCAGCAATCAGCCCCAGCATTTT,CASSSDRVSNQPQHF
-,TRBV12-5,-,TRBJ2-5,TGTGCTAGTGGTTTGGTGGGAGCACCCGGGGGTCATTCACAAGAGACCCAGTACTTC,CASGLVGAPGGHSQETQYF
few,TRBV5-6,TRBD1,TRBJ2-7,TGTGCCAGCAGCTTTAAGACAGGGCCCTACGAGCAGTACTTC,CASSFKTGPYEQYF
once,TRBV5-6,-,TRBJ2-1,TGTGCCAGCAGCTTTATTAAATCCGGGACAAACCTCAATGAGCAGTTCTTC,CASSFIKSGTNLNEQFF
-,TRBV4-1,-,TRBJ2-1,TGCGCCAGCAGCCACCAATCGGGAGACAATGAGCAGTTCTTC,CASSHQSGDNEQFF
-,TRBV2,TRBD2,TRBJ2-1,TGTGCCAGCGAGGCTAGCGGGAGGTTATATGAGCAGTTCTTC,CASEASGRLYEQFF
-,TRBV19,TRBD1,TRBJ1-1,TGTGCCAGTAGATCAGGGGGGGCGAACACTGAAGCTTTCTTT,CASRSGGANTEAFF
-,TRBV9,TRBD2,TRBJ2-3,TGTGCCAGCAGCGTAGGACTAGCGGGAGCAGATACGCAGTATTTT,CASSVGLAGADTQYF
-,TRBV18,TRBD1,TRBJ2-7,TGTGCCAGCTCGCCCGGGGACAGGCCCTACGAGCAGTACTTC,CASSPGDRPYEQYF
once,TRBV4-1,TRBD1,TRBJ1-1,TGCGCCAGCAGCCAAAGGGGGCCGAACACTGAAGCTTTCTTT,CASSQRGPNTEAFF
-,TRBV15,TRBD1,TRBJ2-1,TGTGCCACCAGCAACCCAATGGGACAGTACAATGAGCAGTTCTTC,CATSNPMGQYNEQFF
-,TRBV19,TRBD2,TRBJ2-1,TGTGCCAGTAGTCCCGTAGGACTAGCGGCCTACAATGAGCAGTTCTTC,CASSPVGLAAYNEQFF
-,TRBV19,TRBD1,TRBJ1-4,TGTGCCAGTAGTGGGGGACAGACTAATGAAAAACTGTTTTTT,CASSGGQTNEKLFF
-,TRBV11-3,-,TRBJ2-7,TGTGCCAGCAGCTTAACTTCGGATTGCTACGAGCAGTACTTC,CASSLTSDCYEQYF